These 18 T cell receptor beta chains were sequenced from one sample in a study of cytomegalovirus exposure and HLA in healthy donors. PCR was performed using 60 Vbeta and 13 Jbeta primers. Here immunoSEQ multiplex PCR was the method, and the copy in TCRdb shows in-frame clones only, minus some. The sample consists of about 180,000 clones, 79% of them appearing once. The material sequenced was PBMCs. The receptors come from a middle-aged woman in good health and CMV-seronegative.

The chain employs TRBV7-6 and TRBJ1-1, with D possibly being TRBD1 (5 bases). Germline V gives CDR1 SGHVS, CDR2 FNYEAQ. V was trimmed by 1 base and J by 10 bases, leaving 10 bases between them. This CDR3 has 12 residues. CDR3 sequence (DNA): TGTGCCAGCAGCTTAGTCGAAGGGGTAGCTTTCTTT. Translated: CASSLVEGVAFF.

The CDR3 sequence is CAISPAGAEYGYTF. The CDR3 nucleotides read TGTGCCATCAGCCCCGCGGGGGCGGAGTATGGCTACACCTTC. The chain links TRBV10-3 to TRBJ1-2, with D perhaps TRBD1 (6 bases). The ends were cut back, 6 bases at V and 5 bases at J, with 16 bases in the middle. Germline CDR1 and CDR2: ENHRY and SYGVKD. The CDR3 is 14 residues long.

DNA for the CDR3: TGTGCCAGTAGTGACAGAACCGCGCAGTATTTT. Its translation is CASSDRTAQYF. The rearrangement joins TRBV19 to TRBJ2-3, with D maybe TRBD1 (5 bases). The CDR3 has 11 residues. Per the germline V gene, CDR1 is LNHDA and CDR2 is SQIVND (reference sequence). Trimming removed 5 bases from V and 10 bases from J, with 10 bases in between.

The chain has TRBV5-1 and TRBJ1-2; D may be TRBD1 (6 bases). CDR3 length: 13 amino acids. Germline CDR1 SGHRS, CDR2 YFSETQ. The V end lost 3 bases, the J end lost 9 bases, and 15 bases lay between the germline ends. CDR3 in amino acids: CASSSTGKLSYTF. CDR3 nucleotide sequence: TGCGCCAGCAGCTCCACAGGGAAGTTGAGCTACACCTTC.

This chain joins TRBV30 and TRBJ1-2, with D possibly matching TRBD1 (5 bases). The CDR3 runs to 13 residues. V shed 0 bases and J shed 5 bases, with 10 bases lying between them. Germline V lookup: CDR1 GTSNPN, CDR2 SVGIG (reference sequence). Written as DNA, the CDR3 is TGTGCCTGGAGTGTACAGGCCGGGTATGGCTACACCTTC. It codes for CAWSVQAGYGYTF. The whole variable domain, remainder taken from reference TRBV30 and TRBJ1-2, is SQTIHQWPATLVQPVGSPLSLECTVEGTSNPNLYWYRQAAGRGLQLLFYSVGIGQISSEVPQNLSASRPQDRQFILSSKKLLLSDSGFYLCAWSVQAGYGYTFGSGTRLTVV.

V and J are TRBV4-3 and TRBJ1-1; 7 bases align to TRBD1. The length of the CDR3 is 14 residues. CDR1 LGHNA and CDR2 YSLEER come from the germline V gene. Trimming removed 3 bases from V and 6 bases from J; junction bases left unmatched: 7. The CDR3 region is CASSQAQDRSEAFF. In nucleotides, the CDR3 is TGCGCCAGCAGCCAGGCCCAGGACAGGTCTGAAGCTTTCTTT.

The V and J genes are TRBV7-9 and TRBJ2-2; 12 bases map to TRBD2. V lost 0 bases, J lost 5 bases, and 7 bases stayed unmatched. The V gene's germline CDR1 is SEHNR and CDR2 FQNEAQ (reference sequence). CDR3 size: 18 residues. CDR3 sequence: CASSLARLAGGPTGELFF. In DNA, the CDR3 is TGTGCCAGCAGCTTAGCGCGGCTAGCGGGAGGGCCGACCGGGGAGCTGTTTTTT.

V usage is TRBV29-1 and J usage is TRBJ2-2; 10 bases align to TRBD2. V dropped 7 bases and J dropped 1; count of bases not matched to a gene: 6. The CDR3 extends over 15 amino acids. Germline V gives CDR1 SQVTM, CDR2 ANQGSEA. CDR3 sequence: CSARSSGRNTGELFF. The CDR3 DNA is TGCAGCGCCCGATCTAGCGGGAGGAACACCGGGGAGCTGTTTTTT.

Remarks on this clone: This same CDR3 is encoded by further DNA sequences in the sample. The chain couples TRBV18 to TRBJ2-1; perhaps TRBD1 as D (6 bases). Germline V gene lookup returns CDR1 KGHSH and CDR2 LQKENI. The V end lost 1 base, the J end lost 0 bases, and 7 bases lay between the germline ends. The CDR3 is 15 amino acids. The CDR3 DNA reads as TGTGCCAGCTCACCACAGACAGGCTCCTACAATGAGCAGTTCTTC. Translation: CASSPQTGSYNEQFF.

V is TRBV6-5 and J is TRBJ1-3, with TRBD1 as a possible D gene (5 bases). The CDR3 length is 14 residues. The germline CDR1 and CDR2 sequences are MNHEY and SVGAGI. Trimming left V 5 bases short and J 2 bases short, with 10 bases between. CDR3 bases: TGTGCCAGCAGTCAAACAGGACCTGGAAACACCATATATTTT. Translation: CASSQTGPGNTIYF.

This clone was found once. This chain links TRBV29-1 with TRBJ1-1; possibly TRBD1 for D (5 bases). Germline V gives CDR1 SQVTM, CDR2 ANQGSEA. The CDR3 covers 17 residues. V gave up 6 bases and J gave up 4 bases, with 27 bases separating them. The CDR3 DNA follows: TGCAGCGTGTATAGACGGGGGGAGAGGGACCGGGGCACTGAAGCTTTCTTT. Its translation: CSVYRRGERDRGTEAFF.

Worth noting for this clone: At the DNA level, this CDR3 is encoded by other sequences in the same sample as well. This chain uses TRBV6-1 with TRBJ2-7, with D possibly TRBD1 on 5 matching bases. The CDR3 loop spans 12 amino acids. V was pared by 5 bases and J by 4 bases, with 9 bases between. Germline assignment: CDR1 MNHNS and CDR2 SASEGT. As DNA, the CDR3 is TGTGCCAGCAGTACAGGCGGATACGAGCAGTACTTC. Translated: CASSTGGYEQYF.

This clone came up a few times. The chain employs TRBV6-5 and TRBJ1-2; 11 bases are a match to TRBD1. This CDR3 contains 13 residues. Trimming at V came to 4 bases and at J to 7 bases, leaving 2 bases not matched to a gene. The V gene's germline CDR1 is MNHEY and CDR2 SVGAGI. In DNA form, the CDR3 reads TGTGCCAGCAGTTGGGACAGGGGGTCTGGCTACACCTTC. Translated: CASSWDRGSGYTF.

The CDR3 spells CASSDGLAANTGELFF. DNA of the CDR3: TGTGCCAGCAGTGACGGACTAGCGGCGAACACCGGGGAGCTGTTTTTT. J is TRBJ2-2 and V is TRBV6-1; TRBD2 matches 10 bases. The V segment lost 3 bases and the J segment 0 bases; nucleotides outside the gene matches: 1. The CDR3 has 16 amino acids. Looked up from germline, CDR1 is MNHNS and CDR2 is SASEGT.

V gene TRBV15 combines with J gene TRBJ2-2; 7 nucleotides align to TRBD2. The CDR3 has 15 residues. Per germline, CDR1 LNHNV and CDR2 YYDKDF (reference sequence). With V trimmed by 0 bases and J by 8 bases, 6 bases remained unmatched. CDR3 in amino acids: CATSRDAGDPGELFF. In DNA form, the CDR3 reads TGTGCCACCAGCAGAGACGCGGGGGACCCTGGGGAGCTGTTTTTT. Supplemented by reference TRBV15 and TRBJ2-2, the full variable domain reads DAMVIQNPRYQVTQFGKPVTLSCSQTLNHNVMYWYQQKSSQAPKLLFHYYDKDFNNEADTPDNFQSRRPNTSFCFLDIRSPGLGDTAMYLCATSRDAGDPGELFFGEGSRLTVL.

J is TRBJ2-3 and V is TRBV5-5, with 10 bases fitting TRBD2. The CDR3 is made up of 13 amino acids. V lost 5 bases and J lost 4; bases outside the gene matches: 1. Germline values: CDR1 SGHKS, CDR2 YYEKEE (reference sequence). In DNA, the CDR3 is TGTGCCAGCAGTGGACTAGCGGCAGATACGCAGTATTTT. Protein: CASSGLAADTQYF.

There are a few counts of this clone. Other DNA sequences in the same sample also yield this CDR3. The chain uses TRBV6-6 and TRBJ1-5, with TRBD1 as a possible D gene (6 bases). Germline V gene sequence: CDR1 MNHNY, CDR2 SVGAGI (reference sequence). V was pared by 0 bases and J by 6 bases, with 12 bases between. CDR3 length equals 15 residues. This CDR3 is CASSYSTGHGQPQHF. CDR3 nucleotides: TGTGCCAGCAGTTACTCAACAGGGCATGGTCAGCCCCAGCATTTT.

This chain connects TRBV7-9 to TRBJ1-1, with D possibly matching TRBD1 (5 bases). The V gene lost 3 bases and the J gene lost 0 bases, with 8 bases spanning the gap. The CDR3 extends over 14 amino acids. Per germline, CDR1 SEHNR and CDR2 FQNEAQ (reference sequence). CDR3 sequence: CASSFREVNTEAFF. In nucleotides, the CDR3 is TGTGCCAGCAGCTTCAGGGAGGTGAACACTGAAGCTTTCTTT. Based on the CDR3 plus reference TRBV7-9 and TRBJ1-1, the full variable domain is DTGVSQNPRHKITKRGQNVTFRCDPISEHNRLYWYRQTLGQGPEFLTYFQNEAQLEKSRLLSDRFSAERPKGSFSTLEIQRTEQGDSAMYLCASSFREVNTEAFFGQGTRLTVV.